This T cell receptor (beta chain) originates from a study of CD8 T cells in Susac syndrome. Study details: Intravenous immunoglobulin alone or corticosteroids were being given to patients with Susac syndrome at blood draw, unless they were therapy-naive.

Peripheral blood CD8+ and CD4+ T cells were profiled by TCR beta sequencing. Bulk CD8+ and CD4+ cells came from magnetic negative isolation; CD8+ TEMRA by FACS. Random-hexamer reverse transcription was applied to about 0.45 to 1 ug RNA. A multiplex approach, immunoSEQ multiplex PCR, amplified TCR beta CDR3 across 54 Vbeta and 13 Jbeta. A single record per CDR3 protein comes from TCRdb applying MiXCR to the immunoSEQ multiplex PCR reads. Here the sample spans 95,000 to 150,000 distinct CDR3 sequences, nearly 96% being singletons. Material for sequencing was CD4+ T cells from PBMCs. The sequence was collected from a human donor with Susac syndrome.

This CDR3 is CSAVLLGQGTDYGYTF. The CDR3 DNA reads TGCAGTGCTGTCCTTCTCGGACAGGGGACGGACTATGGCTACACCTTC. V and J are TRBV20-1 and TRBJ1-2; 9 positions match TRBD1. Germline lookup yields CDR1 DFQATT and CDR2 SNEGSKA (reference sequence). The trim removed 5 bases at V and 3 bases at J, leaving 13 bases unmatched. The CDR3 is made up of 16 amino acids.